The TCR beta chain under discussion was sequenced for a study of T-cell reconstitution after alpha-beta-depleted transplantation in children. Overall study findings and caveats: Expanded clones from the graft, numbering several hundred, reportedly supplied alpha-beta T cells about two months after transplant. When one year had passed after transplant, most T-cell counts and diversity came from newly produced T cells. Surviving recipient T cells and thymic progenitors underlay high day-60 TCRbeta diversity in some patients.

In germline, CDR1 is SGHAT, CDR2 FQNNGV. The V segment lost 1 base and the J segment 5 bases; nucleotides outside the gene matches: 7. The CDR3 has 15 amino acids. The TCRbeta library was prepared with unique molecular identifiers. One entry per CDR3 protein, called by TCRdb with MiXCR from the PCR reads. The table records approximately 290,000 distinct CDR3 sequences, roughly 10% of them present only once. This clonotype was counted ten times or more. The antigen remains undetermined. This sequence originates from a male patient aged 2-15 years who had a stem cell transplant for chronic granulomatous disease, so the T cells may come from the graft donor. The sequenced sample was peripheral blood, obtained 180 days after TCRalphabeta/CD19-depleted stem cell transplant. This chain links TRBV11-2 with TRBJ2-5, with 7 bases identical to TRBD1. As DNA, the CDR3 is TGTGCCAGCAGCTTAGGGGGGACAGACGAGGAGACCCAGTACTTC. It encodes CASSLGGTDEETQYF.